The next 24 T cell receptor beta chains were all read from a single sample in a study of T cell changes during pregnancy in multiple sclerosis. Using immunoSEQ multiplex PCR, the repertoire was profiled, and TCRdb retains in-frame clones only, with some absent. The table has tens of thousands of clones, roughly 91% seen once. Sample: peripheral blood, taken in the third trimester of pregnancy. These receptors were taken from a female donor with multiple sclerosis, enrolled in a pregnancy study.

This clone came up a few times. CDR3 loop: CASSLSVGGGGYTF. The CDR3 nucleotides read TGTGCCAGCAGCTTATCAGTCGGGGGGGGTGGCTACACCTTC. V is TRBV7-2 and J is TRBJ1-2, with TRBD1 as a possible D gene (5 bases). This CDR3 is 14 amino acids long. Trimming pared 2 bases from V and 7 bases from J, leaving 14 bases between. CDR1 SGHTA and CDR2 FQGNSA come from the germline V gene.

The chain carries TRBV15 and TRBJ1-5; TRBD1 matches at 11 bases. V trimming: 2 bases; J trimming: 0 bases; junction bases outside the gene matches: 12. Per the germline V gene, CDR1 is LNHNV and CDR2 is YYDKDF (reference sequence). CDR3 size: 20 residues. The CDR3 coding sequence is TGTGCCACCAGCAGAAGACACCGGGACAGGGGGTTCTATAGCAATCAGCCCCAGCATTTT. Translation: CATSRRHRDRGFYSNQPQHF.

CDR3 coding DNA: TGTGCCAGCAGGGCAGCTAGCGGGGACTACAATGAGCAGTTCTTC. Translating gives CASRAASGDYNEQFF. J is TRBJ2-1 and V is TRBV5-4; 9 nucleotides agree with TRBD2. V was pared by 5 bases and J by 3 bases, with 6 bases of the junction left unmatched. Germline values: CDR1 SGHNT, CDR2 YYREEE (reference sequence). CDR3 size: 15 residues.

The V and J genes are TRBV5-4 and TRBJ2-4; TRBD2 is a possible D gene (5 bases). In germline, CDR1 is SGHNT, CDR2 YYREEE (reference sequence). The V end lost 0 bases, the J end lost 2 bases, and 9 bases lay between the germline ends. The CDR3 is 15 residues long. For the CDR3, the DNA is TGTGCCAGCAGCTTGGGGGGAGTGACCAAAAACATTCAGTACTTC. It codes for CASSLGGVTKNIQYF.

The rearrangement joins TRBV2 to TRBJ1-1, with TRBD1 matching over 9 bases. The CDR3 has 13 residues. CDR1 is SNHLY and CDR2 is FYNNEI in the germline V gene. With 6 bases clipped from V and 8 bases from J, the junction kept 7 bases outside the gene matches. The DNA for the CDR3 is TGTGCCAGCAGCGAACAGGGGGCGGGAGAAGCTTTCTTT. Its protein product is CASSEQGAGEAFF.

This clone was detected once. The V call is TRBV11-2, the J call TRBJ2-1, with 11 bases aligning to TRBD2. The CDR3 sequence is 16 residues long. CDR1 is SGHAT, CDR2 FQNNGV, per germline. The junction had 8 bases not matched to a gene; V was cut back by 6 bases and J by 4 bases. CDR3 region: CASSSIAGGLYNEQFF. Written as DNA, the CDR3 is TGTGCCAGCAGTTCTATAGCGGGGGGGCTATACAATGAGCAGTTCTTC.

The chain carries TRBV30 and TRBJ1-5; 8 bases are shared with TRBD1. Trimming at V came to 3 bases and at J to 7 bases, leaving 5 bases not matched to a gene. Per the germline V gene, CDR1 is GTSNPN and CDR2 is SVGIG (reference sequence). This CDR3 has 13 amino acids. DNA of the CDR3: TGTGCCTGGAGAGACAGGGGATTACAGCCCCAGCATTTT. This sequence encodes CAWRDRGLQPQHF.

The genes are TRBV25-1 and TRBJ2-3, with D hard to call. The germline V gene encodes CDR1 MGHDK and CDR2 SYGVNS. V dropped 5 bases and J dropped 0 bases, with 6 bases sitting between them. The CDR3 is 13 amino acids. The CDR3 region has the DNA TGTGCCAGCAGTCTATTTAGCACAGATACGCAGTATTTT. It translates to CASSLFSTDTQYF.

This clone has only one observation. The chain carries TRBV2 and TRBJ2-2; 7 bases match TRBD1. This CDR3 has 13 amino acids. V was clipped by 6 bases and J by 5 bases; unmatched bases: 3. The germline CDR1 and CDR2 sequences are SNHLY and FYNNEI. CDR3 region: CASRGTETGELFF. CDR3 sequence (DNA): TGTGCCAGCAGGGGGACAGAAACCGGGGAGCTGTTTTTT. The full variable domain, with the rest looked up from reference TRBV2 and TRBJ2-2, is EPEVTQTPSHQVTQMGQEVILRCVPISNHLYFYWYRQILGQKVEFLVSFYNNEISEKSEIFDDQFSVERPDGSNFTLKIRSTKLEDSAMYFCASRGTETGELFFGEGSRLTVL.

This rearrangement joins TRBV9 to TRBJ2-7; 9 bases match TRBD1. Germline assignment: CDR1 SGDLS and CDR2 YYNGEE. J was trimmed by 1 base and V by 6 bases; bases with no gene match: 8. This CDR3 has 15 amino acids. The CDR3 coding sequence is TGTGCCAGCACCAAGGGACAGGGCGGATCCTACGAGCAGTACTTC. Translated, it gives CASTKGQGGSYEQYF.

This chain joins TRBV10-2 and TRBJ1-3, with 7 bases fitting TRBD1. The V gene's germline CDR1 is WSHSY and CDR2 SAAADI. V shed 8 bases and J 0 bases; nucleotides not matched to a gene: 1. The CDR3 contains 13 residues. This CDR3 reads CASRTGSGNTIYF. DNA for the CDR3: TGCGCCAGCCGGACAGGCTCTGGAAACACCATATATTTT.

The gene calls are TRBV19 and TRBJ2-1; D possibly corresponds to TRBD2 (6 bases). The CDR3 contains 15 residues. V was clipped by 3 bases and J by 2 bases, with 11 bases between them. CDR1 and CDR2 from the germline V gene are LNHDA and SQIVND (reference sequence). CDR3 amino acids: CASSIRRGTYNEQFF. In DNA, the CDR3 is TGTGCCAGTAGTATCAGGCGGGGTACCTACAATGAGCAGTTCTTC.

The chain uses TRBV5-1 and TRBJ2-1; the D gene is possibly TRBD1 (6 bases). Germline V CDR1 and CDR2: SGHRS, YFSETQ. The V end lost 6 bases, the J end lost 0 bases, and 16 bases lay between the germline ends. There are 16 residues in the CDR3. This chain's CDR3 is CASTWGRPGSYNEQFF. CDR3 DNA sequence: TGCGCCAGCACTTGGGGGCGCCCAGGCTCCTACAATGAGCAGTTCTTC.

The J gene is TRBJ2-7, the V gene TRBV7-8; 9 nucleotides agree with TRBD1. This CDR3 region has 15 residues. V lost 7 bases and J lost 6; bases outside the gene matches: 13. CDR1 and CDR2 (germline): SGHVS, FQNEAQ. Here the CDR3 reads CASIESGTGFGEQYF. The CDR3 DNA follows: TGTGCCAGCATCGAATCCGGGACAGGGTTCGGCGAGCAGTACTTC.

V gene TRBV7-8 combines with J gene TRBJ2-3; possibly TRBD2 for D (6 bases). The CDR3 is 14 residues long. V gave up 5 bases and J gave up 4 bases, with 13 bases separating them. CDR1 is SGHVS, CDR2 FQNEAQ, per germline. CDR3 nucleotides: TGTGCCAGCAGCCCGACTAGGTTTCCAGATACGCAGTATTTT. This translates into CASSPTRFPDTQYF.

This sequence joins TRBV5-1 and TRBJ2-7, with 9 bases matching TRBD2. The CDR3 runs 17 residues. Germline V CDR1 and CDR2: SGHRS, YFSETQ. V gave up 4 bases and J gave up 6 bases; unmatched junction bases: 17. The CDR3 reads CASSKGGGGAERPEQYF. CDR3 coding DNA: TGCGCCAGCAGCAAAGGTGGCGGGGGGGCCGAGCGGCCCGAGCAGTACTTC.

The CDR3 DNA is TGTGCCAGCAGCCCCGGGACAGGGGGCTACAATGAGCAGTTCTTC. It translates to CASSPGTGGYNEQFF. This chain links TRBV7-2 with TRBJ2-1; the match to TRBD1 covers 11 bases. The V gene end was trimmed by 5 bases and the J gene end by 3 bases; junction bases not matched to a gene: 3. CDR1 and CDR2 from the germline V gene are SGHTA and FQGNSA. The CDR3 covers 15 residues.

The chain couples TRBV6-1 to TRBJ1-4, with 11 positions matching TRBD1. CDR3 length equals 16 residues. Germline trimming cut 3 bases from V and 10 bases from J; bases unmatched to any gene: 10. The germline gives CDR1 MNHNS, CDR2 SASEGT. CDR3 DNA sequence: TGTGCCAGCAGTGATGGGACAGGGGGTCGCTGGAGAAAACTGTTTTTT. It encodes CASSDGTGGRWRKLFF.

The V and J genes are TRBV12-5 and TRBJ2-7; 8 nucleotides agree with TRBD1. The J segment lost 7 bases and the V segment lost 2 bases, leaving 10 bases of the junction unmatched. This CDR3 is 15 amino acids long. Looked up from germline, CDR1 is LGHNT and CDR2 is FRNRAP. The CDR3 bases are TGTGCTAGTGGTTTGTCCACCCCCAGGGGGCAAGAGCAGTACTTC. It translates to CASGLSTPRGQEQYF.

V gene TRBV4-3 combines with J gene TRBJ1-1; D is ambiguous. V was clipped by 1 base and J by 6 bases, with 9 bases between them. CDR3 size: 13 residues. The germline gives CDR1 LGHNA, CDR2 YSLEER. The CDR3 spells CASSQGSGAEAFF. In DNA, the CDR3 is TGCGCCAGCAGCCAAGGTTCGGGAGCTGAAGCTTTCTTT.

The J gene is TRBJ1-2, the V gene TRBV20-1; D unresolved. V shed 6 bases and J shed 4 bases, with 9 bases lying between them. CDR3 length equals 11 residues. Looked up from germline, CDR1 is DFQATT and CDR2 is SNEGSKA (reference sequence). The CDR3 loop reads CSAPYIYGYTF. The CDR3 DNA reads TGCAGTGCCCCGTACATCTATGGCTACACCTTC.

The genes are TRBV25-1 and TRBJ1-1; 7 bases fit TRBD1. Per germline, CDR1 MGHDK and CDR2 SYGVNS. The V gene end was trimmed by 6 bases and the J gene end by 7 bases; junction bases not matched to a gene: 11. This CDR3 is 14 amino acids long. The CDR3 loop is CASRGGAARGEAFF. DNA for the CDR3: TGTGCCAGCAGAGGGGGCGCGGCTCGGGGTGAAGCTTTCTTT.

This sequence joins TRBV7-2 and TRBJ2-6, with D perhaps TRBD1 (6 bases). Trimming left V 5 bases short and J 5 bases short, with 22 bases between. CDR1 is SGHTA and CDR2 is FQGNSA in the germline V gene. The length of the CDR3 is 18 residues. CDR3 protein: CASSLYRDTYRRANVLTF. The CDR3 coding sequence is TGTGCCAGCAGCCTCTACCGGGACACCTATCGGAGGGCCAACGTCCTGACTTTC.

This clone was detected once. The chain has TRBV25-1 and TRBJ1-1; TRBD1 matches 7 bases. The CDR3 runs to 13 residues. Germline V CDR1 and CDR2: MGHDK, SYGVNS. Unmatched junction bases numbered 7, after V lost 11 bases and J lost 1 base. This chain's CDR3 is CAGTRGRNTEAFF. The CDR3 nucleotides are TGTGCCGGAACTAGGGGGCGGAACACTGAAGCTTTCTTT.